This T cell receptor beta chain is from a study of T cell responses to AZD1222 COVID-19 vaccine (dated by TCRdb to the early 2020s). Study-wide context: TCR sequencing was performed for about 250 trial participants, of whom about 200 were given two doses of AZD1222 and around 26 were given two doses of MenACWY control vaccine. Trial participants were enrolled by age into subgroups of 18-55, 56-69 and 70-plus years, and around 150, 29 and 61 TCR-sequenced participants, respectively, were included in these subgroups.

Note on this clone: Its antigen target is currently unknown. Base qualities are missing; no much larger clone stands one base away.

Explained via the paper, the time point label denotes: about 28 days (+/-7) after the second vaccine dose. The treatment or condition label here, explained by the study, means: meningococcal conjugate vaccine given as trial control. Samples from vaccinated people were obtained from the UK trials COV001 and COV002, which included a single-blind randomized controlled phase 2/3 trial of AZD1222 (ChAdOx1 nCoV-19) in healthy adults. For TCRbeta chain sequencing, PBMC samples were collected from trial participants at day 0 and at day 28 after the second dose. The germline V gene supplies CDR1 SGHRS and CDR2 YFSETQ. There are 15 amino acids in the CDR3, from cysteine to phenylalanine inclusive. Left in the record is the CDR3 DNA by itself, 45 bases read in frame from the first base. V is pruned by 0 bases and J by 6 bases, leaving 4 bases of the junction without a gene match. The CDR3 regions of human TCRbeta chains were subjected to immunosequencing. In the paper's pipeline: Repertoire TCRs were matched against a reference library of SARS-CoV-2-specific TCRs generated with the MIRA antigen-specificity platform. Breadth was defined as the fraction of unique TCRs that were SARS-CoV-2-associated, and depth was defined as the fraction of total T cells that were SARS-CoV-2-associated. Using the MIRA data, each spike-specific TCR was assigned both to the spike region to which the TCR was reactive and to a CD4 or CD8 class. Log10-transformed breadth and depth values were compared by one-way ANOVA with Sidak's multiple comparisons tests. TCRdb limited this immuneACCESS table to in-frame rearrangements with V and J called. A share of clones is missing; checked studies link under half to unresolved V genes, and the rest is unexplained. The V and J calls and clone size were taken over from that table, and D and trimming were inferred from the DNA. A total of under 200,000 clones appear in this sample, around 90% of them only once. 3.6% of the sample goes to the ten largest clones.

General study outcomes and caveats: Epitopes outside the regions mutated in the B.1.351 and B.1.1.7 variants were reportedly recognized by nearly half of the unique spike-specific TCRs. In the small 56-69-year group, the increase in depth fell short of significance, most likely because of low power. Only 5 to 7 AZD1222 recipients were SARS-CoV-2 seropositive at baseline, limiting conclusions about previously exposed vaccinees. Most participants were white British and females outnumbered males, and the authors suggested that clonal diversity may have been underestimated. No day 14 peak-response samples were available, so repertoires were characterized only after the peak T cell response. CD4 TCRs associated with the vaccine covered the entire spike protein, and the dominant responses were in regions 160-218 and 743-854. Spike-specific TCR breadth and depth rose significantly after two AZD1222 doses compared with day 0 and with MenACWY recipients.

This chain joins TRBV5-1 to TRBJ2-2; 8 of the junction bases match TRBD2. The material sequenced was peripheral blood, taken 28 days after the second dose of the MenACWY control vaccine. This TCR came from an adult who received the MenACWY meningococcal vaccine as a control. The CDR3 amino acid sequence is: CASSLAQGLAGELFF. The nucleotide sequence reads as follows: TGCGCCAGCAGCTTGGCGCAGGGACTAGCCGGGGAGCTGTTTTTT.